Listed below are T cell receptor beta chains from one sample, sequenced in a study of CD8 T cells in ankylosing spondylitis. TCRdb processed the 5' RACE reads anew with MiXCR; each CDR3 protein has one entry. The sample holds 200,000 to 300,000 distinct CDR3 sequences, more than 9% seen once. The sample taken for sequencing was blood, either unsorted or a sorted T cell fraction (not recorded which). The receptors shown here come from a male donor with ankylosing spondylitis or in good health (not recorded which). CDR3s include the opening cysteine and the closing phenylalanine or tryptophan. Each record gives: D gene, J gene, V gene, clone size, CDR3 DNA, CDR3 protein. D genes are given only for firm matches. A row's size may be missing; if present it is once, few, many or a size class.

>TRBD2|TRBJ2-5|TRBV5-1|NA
TGCGCCACCGAGACTAGCGGAGAGACCCAGTACTTC
CATETSGETQYF
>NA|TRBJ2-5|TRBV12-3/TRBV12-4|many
TGTGCCAGCATAGGACCCCAAGAGACCCAGTACTTC
CASIGPQETQYF
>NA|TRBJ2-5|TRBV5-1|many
TGCGCCAGCACCCAAGGCACAGCACAAGAGACCCAGTACTTC
CASTQGTAQETQYF
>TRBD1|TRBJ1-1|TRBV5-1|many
TGCGCCAGCAGCGCTATGGACAGGGGCACTGAAGCTTTCTTT
CASSAMDRGTEAFF
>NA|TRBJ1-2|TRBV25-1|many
TGTGCCAGCAGCCGGGGGACACTGGGTGGTGGCTACACCTTC
CASSRGTLGGGYTF
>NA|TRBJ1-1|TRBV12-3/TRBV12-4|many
TGTGCCAGCAGTTTTGGTCAGGGAGTCATAGCTTTCTTT
CASSFGQGVIAFF
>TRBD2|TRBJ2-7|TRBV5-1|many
TGCGCCAGCAGGCCGAGGGGCGACCTTGGGACTAGCGGGAGGTCCTACGAGCAGTACTTC
CASRPRGDLGTSGRSYEQYF
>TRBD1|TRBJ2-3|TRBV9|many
TGTGCCAGCAGCAGGACAGGGAGCACAGATACGCAGTATTTT
CASSRTGSTDTQYF
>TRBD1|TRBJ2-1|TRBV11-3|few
TGTGCCAGCAGCTTAGAGGGACAGGTTTACAATGAGCAGTTCTTC
CASSLEGQVYNEQFF
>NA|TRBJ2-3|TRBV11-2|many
TGTGCCAGCAGCTTAGACCGGAAGGATACGCAGTATTTT
CASSLDRKDTQYF
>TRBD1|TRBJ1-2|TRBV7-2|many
TGTGCCAGCAGCTTAGGGGCAGGGGGCTATGGCTACACCTTC
CASSLGAGGYGYTF
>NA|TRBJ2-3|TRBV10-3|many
TGTGCCATCAGGGACAGTATGGGAGATACGCAGTATTTT
CAIRDSMGDTQYF
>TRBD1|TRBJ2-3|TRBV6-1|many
TGTGCCAGCAGTGAACCCTGGCCGGGACAGGGTAACCCCACAGATACGCAGTATTTT
CASSEPWPGQGNPTDTQYF
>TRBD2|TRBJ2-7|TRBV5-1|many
TGCGCCAGCAGCTCCGAATTCGGGACTAGGGGCTCCGAGCAGTACTTC
CASSSEFGTRGSEQYF
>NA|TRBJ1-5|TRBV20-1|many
TGCAGTGCTGGGGACGGAGGTTATCAGCCCCAGCATTTT
CSAGDGGYQPQHF
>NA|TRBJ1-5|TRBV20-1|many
TGCAGTGCTAGCGGACGGCGGGATCAGCCCCAGCATTTT
CSASGRRDQPQHF
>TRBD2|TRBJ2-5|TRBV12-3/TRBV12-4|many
TGTGCCAGCAGTTTAGTGTTAGCGGGAGCAGAGACCCAGTACTTC
CASSLVLAGAETQYF
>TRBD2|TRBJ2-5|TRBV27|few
TGTGCCAGCAGTCCCCTAGCGGGAGTAGCTCAGAGCCAGTACTTC
CASSPLAGVAQSQYF
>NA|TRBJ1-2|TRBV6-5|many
TGTGCCAGCAGTTACGGGGGCACAGGCTATGGCTACACCTTC
CASSYGGTGYGYTF
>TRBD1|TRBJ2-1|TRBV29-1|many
TGCAGCGCTAGGACAGGGTCCTACAATGAGCAGTTCTTC
CSARTGSYNEQFF
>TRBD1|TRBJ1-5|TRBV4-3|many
TGCGCCAGCAGCGTAGGACAGGGGGCAAATCAGCCCCAGCATTTT
CASSVGQGANQPQHF
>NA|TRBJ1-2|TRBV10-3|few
TGTGCCATCAGTGATAACGGTTTCGGCTACACCTTC
CAISDNGFGYTF
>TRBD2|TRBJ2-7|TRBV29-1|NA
TGCAGCGTTGTAGGTAGCGGGGGTTCCTACGAGCAGTACTTC
CSVVGSGGSYEQYF
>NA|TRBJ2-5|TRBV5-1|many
TGCGCCAGCAGCGTCATCGGGGGGCGAGTCCAAGAGACCCAGTACTTC
CASSVIGGRVQETQYF
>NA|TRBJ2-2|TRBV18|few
TGTGCCAGCTCACCCCTCAGATACGGGGAAGCCGGGGAGCTGTTTTTT
CASSPLRYGEAGELFF
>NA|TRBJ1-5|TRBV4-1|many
TGCGCCAGCAGCCAAGTAACAGGTCCTAAGTTGGCCCAGCATTTT
CASSQVTGPKLAQHF
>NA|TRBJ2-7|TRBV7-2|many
TGTGCCAGCAGCTCTCCTTCCACCGAGCAGTACTTC
CASSSPSTEQYF
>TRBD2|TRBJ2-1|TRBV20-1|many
TGCAGTGCTGGACCGGGACTAGGGAATGAGCAGTTCTTC
CSAGPGLGNEQFF
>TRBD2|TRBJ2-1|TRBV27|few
TGTGCCAGCAGTCCCCTAGCGGGGGCCCTTTCTGAGCAGTTCTTC
CASSPLAGALSEQFF
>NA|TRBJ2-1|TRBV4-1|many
TGCGCCAGCAGCCAACCAGCTAACAATGAGCAGTTCTTC
CASSQPANNEQFF
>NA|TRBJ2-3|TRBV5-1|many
TGCGCCAGCAGCTTGGGACTAATCACAGATACGCAGTATTTT
CASSLGLITDTQYF
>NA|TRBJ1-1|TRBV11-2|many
TGTGCCAGCAGCCTCGCGACGGGGAGCTACACTGAAGCTTTCTTT
CASSLATGSYTEAFF
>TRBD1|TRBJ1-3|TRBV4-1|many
TGCGCCAGCAGCCGCCCGGGACAGAGCTCTGGAAACACCATATATTTT
CASSRPGQSSGNTIYF
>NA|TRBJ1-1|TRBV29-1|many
TGCAGCGCGGACAGATTGAACACTGAAGCTTTCTTT
CSADRLNTEAFF
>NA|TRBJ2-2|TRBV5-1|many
TGCGCCAGCGGACTTAGAGGGGAAGAGCTGTTTTTT
CASGLRGEELFF
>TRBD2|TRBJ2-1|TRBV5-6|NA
TGTGCCAGCAGCTTTGGGGCCCCTCCGGGACTAGCGGGAGGGCCCAGCCATGAGCAGTTCTTC
CASSFGAPPGLAGGPSHEQFF
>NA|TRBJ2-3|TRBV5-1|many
TGCGCCAGCAGCTTGGACTTATCTAGCACAGATACGCAGTATTTT
CASSLDLSSTDTQYF
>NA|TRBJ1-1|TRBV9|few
TGTGCCAGCAGCGGAGGGAGGCGGCGCGAGGCTTTCTTT
CASSGGRRREAFF
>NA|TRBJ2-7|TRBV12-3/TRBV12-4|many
TGTGCCAGCAGTACCGGGACGGGATGGCTGGAGCAGTACTTC
CASSTGTGWLEQYF
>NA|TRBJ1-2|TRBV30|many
TGTGCCTGGAGTGTAAATCGGGAGACCTATGGCTACACCTTC
CAWSVNRETYGYTF
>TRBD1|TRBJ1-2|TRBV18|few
TGTGCCAGCTCACCATACGGGACAGGGGGCATCGGCTATGGCTACACCTTC
CASSPYGTGGIGYGYTF
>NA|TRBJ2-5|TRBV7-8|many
TGTGCCAGCCGCAGGACAGCGGGGACCCAGTACTTC
CASRRTAGTQYF
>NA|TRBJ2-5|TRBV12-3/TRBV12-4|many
TGTGCCAGCAGACCCGGGACGAGCCAAGAGACCCAGTACTTC
CASRPGTSQETQYF
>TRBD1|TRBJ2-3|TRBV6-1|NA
TGTGCCAGCAGCCCTCGACAGGGCTTCACAGATACGCAGTATTTT
CASSPRQGFTDTQYF
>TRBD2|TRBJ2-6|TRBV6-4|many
TGTGCCAGCAGTGAGCGGGGGGGCTCTGGGGCCAACGTCCTGACTTTC
CASSERGGSGANVLTF
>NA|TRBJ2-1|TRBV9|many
TGTGCCAGCAGCGTAGGTGGTAGCGCGGCCAATGAGCAGTTCTTC
CASSVGGSAANEQFF
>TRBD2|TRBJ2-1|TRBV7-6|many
TGTGCCAGCAGCCGGATAGCGGGGGGATACAATGAGCAGTTCTTC
CASSRIAGGYNEQFF
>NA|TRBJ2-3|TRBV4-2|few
TGTGCCAGCAGCCAAGATGCGGGGAGGCGCACAGATACGCAGTATTTT
CASSQDAGRRTDTQYF
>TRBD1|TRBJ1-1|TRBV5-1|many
TGCGCCAGCAGCTTTGCAGGGGGCCCTGAAGCTTTCTTT
CASSFAGGPEAFF
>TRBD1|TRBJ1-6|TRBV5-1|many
TGCGCCAGCAGCCTTCGGACAGGGATGAGCTCCTATAATTCACCCCTCCACTTT
CASSLRTGMSSYNSPLHF
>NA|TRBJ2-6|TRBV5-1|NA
TGCGCCAGCAGCCCCCCCCGGGGAGCTGGGGCCAACGTCCTGACTTTC
CASSPPRGAGANVLTF
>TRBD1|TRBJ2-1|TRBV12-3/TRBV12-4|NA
TGTGCCAGCACTGGGGCGACAGGGGGCCGTTCCTACAATGAGCAGTTCTTC
CASTGATGGRSYNEQFF
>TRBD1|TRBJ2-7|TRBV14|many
TGTGCCAGCAGCCCTGACAGGGGGCAGGGCGAGCAGTACTTC
CASSPDRGQGEQYF
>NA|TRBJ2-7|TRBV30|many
TGTGCCTGGCGAGGGAGCTCCTACGAGCAGTACTTC
CAWRGSSYEQYF
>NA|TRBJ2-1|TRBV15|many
TGTGCCACCAGCAGGGAGAGGACAGTCGACCCGTTCTTC
CATSRERTVDPFF
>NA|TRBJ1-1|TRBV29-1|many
TGCAGCGCCCAGCCTCCGGGACGGATGAACACTGAAGCTTTCTTT
CSAQPPGRMNTEAFF